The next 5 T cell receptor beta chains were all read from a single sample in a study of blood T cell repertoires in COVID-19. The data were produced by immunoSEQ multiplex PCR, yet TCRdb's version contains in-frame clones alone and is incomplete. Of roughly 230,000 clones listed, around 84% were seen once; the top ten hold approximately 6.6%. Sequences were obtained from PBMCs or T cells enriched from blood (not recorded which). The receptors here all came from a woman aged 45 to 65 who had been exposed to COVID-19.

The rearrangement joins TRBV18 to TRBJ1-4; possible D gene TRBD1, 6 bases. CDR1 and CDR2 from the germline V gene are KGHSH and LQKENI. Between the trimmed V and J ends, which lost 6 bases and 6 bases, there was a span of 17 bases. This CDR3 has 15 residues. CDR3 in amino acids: CASSHDRTYDEKLFF. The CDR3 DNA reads TGTGCCAGCTCTCACGACAGGACCTACGATGAAAAACTGTTTTTT.

The CDR3 DNA reads TGTGCCAGCAGCTTCCCCCCGGGGAAAAGGACAGATACGCAGTATTTT. Translated, it gives CASSFPPGKRTDTQYF. V gene TRBV7-2 combines with J gene TRBJ2-3; D is perhaps TRBD2 (5 bases). Germline-derived CDR1 and CDR2 are SGHTA and FQGNSA. CDR3 length: 16 residues. Trimming shortened V by 3 bases and J by 3 bases, and 16 bases separated the two germline ends. Based on the CDR3 plus reference TRBV7-2 and TRBJ2-3, the full variable domain is GAGVSQSPSNKVTEKGKDVELRCDPISGHTALYWYRQSLGQGLEFLIYFQGNSAPDKSGLPSDRFSAERTGGSVSTLTIQRTQQEDSAVYLCASSFPPGKRTDTQYFGPGTRLTVL.

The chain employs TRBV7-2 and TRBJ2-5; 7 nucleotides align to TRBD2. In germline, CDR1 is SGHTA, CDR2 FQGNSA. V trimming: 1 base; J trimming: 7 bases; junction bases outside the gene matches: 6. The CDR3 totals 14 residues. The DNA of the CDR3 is TGTGCCAGCAGCTTAGGGGAGGGATTGGGGACCCAGTACTTC. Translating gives CASSLGEGLGTQYF.

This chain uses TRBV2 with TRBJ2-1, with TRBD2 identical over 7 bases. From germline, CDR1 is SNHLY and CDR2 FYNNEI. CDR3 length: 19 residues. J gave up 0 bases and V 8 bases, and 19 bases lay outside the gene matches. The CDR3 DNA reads TGTGCCAGCGGCGGGAGCGTCAAGCGGGGAGACGGCTCCTACAATGAGCAGTTCTTC. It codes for CASGGSVKRGDGSYNEQFF.

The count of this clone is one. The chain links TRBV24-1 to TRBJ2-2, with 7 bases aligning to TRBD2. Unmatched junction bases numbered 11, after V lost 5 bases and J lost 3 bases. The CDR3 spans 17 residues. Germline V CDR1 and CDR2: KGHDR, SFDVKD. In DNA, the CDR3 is TGTGCCACCAGTGCCGGGACTACAAAAACATACACCGGGGAGCTGTTTTTT. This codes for CATSAGTTKTYTGELFF.